The rows below give T cell receptor beta chains drawn from one sample of a study of a mutant IDH1 vaccine in newly diagnosed glioma. No cognate antigen is known for these TCRs. The data were produced by immunoSEQ multiplex PCR, yet TCRdb's version contains in-frame clones alone and is incomplete. The sample contains approximately 60,000 clones, around 85% of which appear only once. Specimen: PBMCs, collected from a glioma patient whose treatment included an IDH1 peptide vaccine. All receptors come from a man aged 35 to 55 with glioma. Both conserved end residues are part of each CDR3. D genes are given only for firm matches. The size field is filled for only some rows; it gives once, few, many or a size class.

v_gene	j_gene	len	abundance	d_gene	CDR3aa	CDR3nt
TRBV27	TRBJ1-1	14	once	-	CASSSVGGNTEAFF	TGTGCCAGCAGTTCTGTTGGGGGGAACACTGAAGCTTTCTTT
TRBV10-3	TRBJ2-7	13	-	-	CAIKQGSPYEQYF	TGTGCCATTAAGCAGGGGTCCCCCTACGAGCAGTACTTC
TRBV9	TRBJ2-7	15	-	-	CASSVDRQAAGEQYF	TGTGCCAGCAGCGTAGATAGACAGGCCGCGGGGGAGCAGTACTTC
TRBV7-8	TRBJ2-7	15	few	TRBD2	CASSARREVGYEQYF	TGTGCCAGCAGTGCAAGACGGGAGGTCGGATACGAGCAGTACTTC
TRBV5-6	TRBJ2-1	17	-	-	CASSLPLHLSSYNEQFF	TGTGCCAGCAGCTTGCCCCTGCACTTGTCCTCCTACAATGAGCAGTTCTTC
TRBV19	TRBJ2-7	14	-	-	CASSIGYRTYEQYF	TGTGCCAGTAGTATAGGGTACCGGACCTACGAGCAGTACTTC
TRBV10-3	TRBJ1-2	13	few	-	CAKSSGTNYGYTF	TGTGCCAAGAGTTCCGGGACAAACTATGGCTACACCTTC
TRBV7-6	TRBJ1-3	16	-	-	CASSFSGDNPGNTIYF	TGTGCCAGCAGCTTCTCGGGCGACAATCCTGGAAACACCATATATTTT
TRBV6-5	TRBJ1-1	15	-	TRBD1	CASSRLGQGSTEAFF	TGTGCCAGCAGTCGCTTAGGACAGGGGAGCACTGAAGCTTTCTTT
TRBV28	TRBJ1-5	17	-	-	CASSFFARRGGGQPQHF	TGTGCCAGCAGTTTCTTTGCACGACGAGGGGGGGGTCAGCCCCAGCATTTT
TRBV4-1	TRBJ2-7	16	-	-	CASSQAASALSYEQYF	TGCGCCAGCAGCCAAGCGGCTAGCGCCCTCTCCTACGAGCAGTACTTC
TRBV6-1	TRBJ1-1	14	once	-	CASSDLYRAPEAFF	TGTGCCAGCAGTGACCTCTACAGGGCCCCTGAAGCTTTCTTT